Following are 2 T cell receptor beta chains from one sample sequenced in a study of cytomegalovirus exposure and HLA in healthy donors. Use of 60 Vbeta and 13 Jbeta primers characterized the PCR. Produced via immunoSEQ multiplex PCR; TCRdb's table is partial and in-frame only. Of about 130,000 clones listed, roughly 81% are singletons. The material sequenced was PBMCs. Receptors were obtained from a woman aged 25 to 45 in good health and CMV-seronegative.

The gene calls are TRBV2 and TRBJ1-2, with 9 bases matching TRBD1. Germline V gene sequence: CDR1 SNHLY, CDR2 FYNNEI. This CDR3 comprises 13 residues. The V and J ends lost 6 bases and 6 bases, in that order; junction bases with no gene match: 5. The CDR3 DNA is TGTGCCAGCAGACCCGGACAGGGGAATGGCTACACCTTC. It yields the protein CASRPGQGNGYTF. Full variable domain (remainder filled in from reference TRBV2 and TRBJ1-2): EPEVTQTPSHQVTQMGQEVILRCVPISNHLYFYWYRQILGQKVEFLVSFYNNEISEKSEIFDDQFSVERPDGSNFTLKIRSTKLEDSAMYFCASRPGQGNGYTFGSGTRLTVV.

The chain combines TRBV7-3 with TRBJ1-1; possibly TRBD1 for D (5 bases). This CDR3 is built from 16 residues. The V gene's germline CDR1 is SGHTA and CDR2 FQGTGA. Trimming left V 8 bases short and J 1 base short, with 20 bases between. CDR3: CASLPTSGGSNTEAFF. The CDR3, as DNA: TGTGCCAGCCTCCCCACCTCGGGGGGGTCGAACACTGAAGCTTTCTTT.